Presented here are 6 T cell receptor beta chains from one specimen sequenced in a study of radiation and T cells in renal cell carcinoma. Only in-frame clones appear in the TCRdb table, and some are missing; sequencing was by immunoSEQ multiplex PCR. The sample has about 59,000 clones; about three quarters are singletons. Time point noted: baseline pretreatment blood. Treatment here: 15 Gy SBRT to primary tumor, nephrectomy 4 weeks later. The sequenced sample was blood, obtained from a patient whose treatment included radiotherapy and nephrectomy. The source of these receptors is a man aged 55 to 69 with renal cell carcinoma.

The chain employs TRBV10-3 and TRBJ1-4, with 8 positions matching TRBD1. The germline V gene encodes CDR1 ENHRY and CDR2 SYGVKD. V trimming: 8 bases; J trimming: 8 bases; junction bases outside the gene matches: 10. The length of the CDR3 is 14 residues. This CDR3 reads CAIHSGTGDEKLFF. In DNA form, the CDR3 reads TGTGCCATCCACTCCGGGACAGGTGACGAAAAACTGTTTTTT.

V usage is TRBV7-9 and J usage is TRBJ2-2; 9 bases agree with TRBD2. This CDR3 has 16 residues. Germline V gives CDR1 SEHNR, CDR2 FQNEAQ (reference sequence). Unmatched junction bases numbered 5, after V lost 3 bases and J lost 3 bases. The CDR3 region is CASSFPTSGYTGELFF. Here the CDR3 DNA reads TGTGCCAGCAGCTTCCCGACTAGCGGTTACACCGGGGAGCTGTTTTTT.

This sequence joins TRBV7-2 and TRBJ2-3; D gene unclear. Trimming cost V 4 bases and J 7 bases, with 12 bases left between them. The CDR3 covers 13 residues. Germline CDR1 is SGHTA and CDR2 is FQGNSA. The CDR3 DNA follows: TGTGCCAGCAGCTCCCCACTCCGCCATACGCAGTATTTT. Its translation is CASSSPLRHTQYF.

The chain carries TRBV11-1 and TRBJ1-1, with D perhaps TRBD1 (6 bases). CDR1 and CDR2 (germline): SGHAT, FQDESV (reference sequence). The CDR3 contains 14 residues. Trimming removed 6 bases from V and 5 bases from J, with 16 bases in between. Written as DNA, the CDR3 is TGTGCCAGCAGTTCCGGGACAAGGGGGACTGAAGCTTTCTTT. It encodes CASSSGTRGTEAFF.

This clone was counted a single time. This chain joins TRBV30 and TRBJ2-3; either TRBD1 or TRBD2 may fit D (5 bases each). The V end lost 1 base, the J end lost 2 bases, and 16 bases lay between the germline ends. This CDR3 has 16 residues. Germline CDR1 is GTSNPN and CDR2 is SVGIG (reference sequence). The CDR3 DNA is TGTGCCTGGAGTGCCCCTGGGGCAGCGGCCACAGATACGCAGTATTTT. Translating gives CAWSAPGAAATDTQYF.

In DNA form, the CDR3 reads TGTGCCAGCAGTACAATAGCGGGGTCGTACAATGAGCAGTTCTTC. This gives the protein CASSTIAGSYNEQFF. The rearrangement links TRBV28 to TRBJ2-1, with 8 bases matching TRBD2. The CDR3 totals 15 residues. The V and J ends lost 5 bases and 4 bases, in that order; junction bases with no gene match: 7. Germline-derived CDR1 and CDR2 are MDHEN and SYDVKM.